This record covers a single TCR beta chain. Its antigen is unknown. These data originate in a study of shared clonotypes between healthy human individuals. Overall study findings and caveats: Clonotype sharing across several donors was observed for roughly 5% of naive CD4 clonotypes. The expectation was that sequencing depth would affect clonotype sharing among donors.

The study separated CD4+ cells into CD45RA+ naive and CD45RA-negative memory subsets. Repertoires were generated with immunoSEQ multiplex PCR, while TCRdb's copy carries only in-frame clones and drops some. The sample gives a few million clones, roughly 90% of which show up once; 0.3% to 0.4% is in the top ten. The V gene lost 5 bases and the J gene lost 6 bases, with 9 bases spanning the gap. The germline gives CDR1 SGHRS, CDR2 YFSETQ. The CDR3 runs 12 residues. Sequencing was performed on naive CD4+ T cells from PBMCs. Specified subset: CD45RA+ positively selected. The receptor was derived from a man in his late teens or twenties in good health. Some clones in this sample may be carry-over from other donors' samples. The genes are TRBV5-1 and TRBJ2-1, with a tentative D call TRBD2 (6 bases). The CDR3 sequence is CASSQGGNEQFF. In nucleotides, the CDR3 is TGCGCCAGCAGTCAGGGAGGCAATGAGCAGTTCTTC.